The rows below give T cell receptor beta chains drawn from one sample of a study of identical twins. MiXCR was run by TCRdb on the 5' RACE reads, yielding one entry per CDR3 protein. Of hundreds of thousands of distinct CDR3 sequences in the sample, 21% were seen once. These data were likewise used in another study, on T cells expressing NK-cell markers.

The sequenced material came from PBMCs. The receptors shown here come from a woman under 30 in good health. Both conserved end residues are part of each CDR3. A D gene is named only where the DNA matches it firmly. Where a row states a size, it is once, few, many or the class of an expanded clone; other rows omit it.

TRBV20-1	-	few	TRBJ2-7	TGCAGTGCTAGTCCCCAGGAGTCCTACGAGCAGTACTTC	CSASPQESYEQYF
TRBV20-1	-	-	TRBJ2-5	TGCAGTGCTACCCCTGGGCAGGGCGGGGAGACCCAGTACTTC	CSATPGQGGETQYF
TRBV20-1	TRBD1	-	TRBJ1-5	TGCAGTGCTGGAAGACAGGGTAATCAGCCCCAGCATTTT	CSAGRQGNQPQHF
TRBV15	-	few	TRBJ2-5	TGTGCCACCAGCAGAGGGAGAGATAGTGAGACCCAGTACTTC	CATSRGRDSETQYF
TRBV6-5	-	-	TRBJ2-3	TGTGCCAGCAGTTCGACGGGGGCTAGCACAGATACGCAGTATTTT	CASSSTGASTDTQYF
TRBV9	TRBD2	few	TRBJ2-1	TGTGCCAGCAGCGTAGGAGCGGGACCTTACAATGAGCAGTTCTTC	CASSVGAGPYNEQFF
TRBV5-1	TRBD1	many	TRBJ1-1	TGCGCCAGCAGCTTGGGAACAGGGGGTTTGGCCGTAGGGAACACTGAAGCTTTCTTT	CASSLGTGGLAVGNTEAFF
TRBV5-6	TRBD1	-	TRBJ2-5	TGTGCCAGCAGCTCCAGGACAGGGGTGTATGAGACCCAGTACTTC	CASSSRTGVYETQYF
TRBV4-2	TRBD2	-	TRBJ2-5	TGTGCCAGCAGCCAAGCTGGACTAGCGGTACAAGAGACCCAGTACTTC	CASSQAGLAVQETQYF
TRBV2	-	-	TRBJ2-5	TGTGCCAGCAGTGAATCGGAGGGCAGAGAGACCCAGTACTTC	CASSESEGRETQYF
TRBV12-3/TRBV12-4	TRBD2	-	TRBJ2-1	TGTGCCAGCGGCGGGAGGACCTCCTACAATGAGCAGTTCTTC	CASGGRTSYNEQFF
TRBV11-2	-	-	TRBJ2-7	TGTGCCAGCAGCCCCCGGGAAGCGGTGGCCTACGAGCAGTACTTC	CASSPREAVAYEQYF
TRBV4-3	TRBD2	-	TRBJ2-7	TGCGCCAGCAGCCGGGGACTAGCGGGAGATTCCCAATACGAGCAGTACTTC	CASSRGLAGDSQYEQYF
TRBV12-3/TRBV12-4	-	-	TRBJ2-1	TGTGCCAGCAACGAAGGCCTGGGTTTCAATGAGCAGTTCTTC	CASNEGLGFNEQFF
TRBV27	TRBD1	-	TRBJ1-2	TGTGCCAGCAGTGACAAGACAGGGGGCAGCTATGGCTACACCTTC	CASSDKTGGSYGYTF
TRBV2	-	few	TRBJ2-2	TGTGCCAAACTAACGCCGAACACCGGGGAGCTGTTTTTT	CAKLTPNTGELFF
TRBV20-1	-	-	TRBJ1-1	TGCAGTGCTCCACGGGGCACTGAAGCTTTCTTT	CSAPRGTEAFF
TRBV12-3/TRBV12-4	-	few	TRBJ1-2	TGTGCCAGCATCCGTTGGGGGGCGGCCCTAAACTATGGCTACACCTTC	CASIRWGAALNYGYTF
TRBV9	TRBD2	-	TRBJ2-3	TGTGCCAGCAGCGGCCAACTAGCGGGGGCCACAGATACGCAGTATTTT	CASSGQLAGATDTQYF
TRBV15	-	few	TRBJ2-7	TGTGCCACCAGCAGAGGGGGGGGCGGAGACTACGAGCAGTACTTC	CATSRGGGGDYEQYF
TRBV6-2/TRBV6-3	-	few	TRBJ2-7	TGTGCCAGCAGTTACAGCATCGCCTACGAGCAGTACTTC	CASSYSIAYEQYF
TRBV5-6	-	few	TRBJ2-5	TGTGCCAGCACCCAATTTACCAGCCGCGAGACCCAGTACTTC	CASTQFTSRETQYF
TRBV12-3/TRBV12-4	-	-	TRBJ1-3	TGTGCCAGCAGTTTAAGGGACACCATATATTTT	CASSLRDTIYF
TRBV20-1	-	-	TRBJ1-2	TGCAGTGGCTCGGATGGCTACACCTTC	CSGSDGYTF
TRBV6-5	-	few	TRBJ2-2	TGTGCCGCGGGCAGAAACACCGGGGAGCTGTTTTTT	CAAGRNTGELFF
TRBV29-1	-	few	TRBJ1-4	TGCAGCGTTTGGAAGGGGGATGAAAAACTGTTTTTT	CSVWKGDEKLFF
TRBV3-1	-	-	TRBJ2-1	TGTGCCAGCAGCTGGAGGGGGGAAAGTAAGTTCTTC	CASSWRGESKFF
TRBV12-3/TRBV12-4	-	-	TRBJ2-1	TGTGCCAGCAGTTTTGCCGGGGGCAGGCAGTTCTTC	CASSFAGGRQFF
TRBV14	-	-	TRBJ2-1	TGTGCCAGCAGCCGCAAGTGGGGGGAACGGAATTACAATGAGCAGTTCTTC	CASSRKWGERNYNEQFF
TRBV29-1	-	few	TRBJ1-2	TGCAGCGTTCTGAAGGGCACATATCCGGATGGCTACACCTTC	CSVLKGTYPDGYTF
TRBV2	-	-	TRBJ2-5	TGTGCCAGCAGTGAAATCCCCCTAGGAGGCCCGGAGACCCAGTACTTC	CASSEIPLGGPETQYF
TRBV12-3/TRBV12-4	-	few	TRBJ1-1	TGTGCCAGCACCCCACTCCAGCCGAACACTGAAGCTTTCTTT	CASTPLQPNTEAFF
TRBV7-9	-	-	TRBJ2-1	TGTGCCAGCAGCTTTCGCCCCGGGCCCTCCTACAATGAGCAGTTCTTC	CASSFRPGPSYNEQFF
TRBV4-3	TRBD2	few	TRBJ2-3	TGCGCCAGCAGCCAAGCCGCCGGGACTAGTAGGTCAGATACGCAGTATTTT	CASSQAAGTSRSDTQYF
TRBV12-3/TRBV12-4	-	-	TRBJ2-3	TGTGCCACCTCTTGGGGGGACTCGCAGTATTTT	CATSWGDSQYF
TRBV3-1	-	many	TRBJ2-7	TGTGCCAGCAGCCGGCGGACAGCATCGAGTCGGTACTTC	CASSRRTASSRYF
TRBV9	-	few	TRBJ2-5	TGTGCCAGCAGCGGGACGGCTTGGCAGACCCAGTACTTC	CASSGTAWQTQYF
TRBV10-3	TRBD1	-	TRBJ2-2	TGTGCCATCAGGACCGGGACAGGGGGAACCGGGGAGCTGTTTTTT	CAIRTGTGGTGELFF
TRBV11-2	-	many	TRBJ2-3	TGTGCCAGCAGCTCCCCCACCGGGCGTACGCAGTATTTT	CASSSPTGRTQYF
TRBV5-1	-	-	TRBJ2-1	TGCGCCAGCAGCTCCGATGGTCGGGGGGCGATATACAATGAGCAGTTCTTC	CASSSDGRGAIYNEQFF
TRBV7-2	TRBD2	few	TRBJ2-5	TGTGCCAGCAACTTACTAGCGGGAGAAGAGACCCAGTACTTC	CASNLLAGEETQYF
TRBV20-1	-	many	TRBJ2-1	TGCAGTGCTAGAGTTGATCCTCTCCACAATGAGCAGTTCTTC	CSARVDPLHNEQFF
TRBV25-1	-	few	TRBJ1-5	TGTGCCAGCAGTGAATACCTGGGGGATCAGCCCCAGCATTTT	CASSEYLGDQPQHF
TRBV7-9	-	few	TRBJ1-1	TGTGCCAGCAGATTGAATACGGGCACTGAAGCTTTCTTT	CASRLNTGTEAFF
TRBV2	-	few	TRBJ2-7	TGTGCCAGCAGGAGGGGCCGGGACACTCTTAACTACGAGCAGTACTTC	CASRRGRDTLNYEQYF
TRBV2	-	-	TRBJ2-5	TGTGCCAGCCGAGAACAGCTCCTTAAGTACTTC	CASREQLLKYF
TRBV7-9	-	few	TRBJ2-1	TGTGCCAGCAGCGGCGGGACAGCCGACTACAATGAGCAGTTCTTC	CASSGGTADYNEQFF
TRBV3-1	-	-	TRBJ2-3	TGTGCCAGCAGCCACCGTCTACTAGGGGCAGATACGCAGTATTTT	CASSHRLLGADTQYF
TRBV29-1	TRBD1	-	TRBJ1-1	TGCAGCGTCTTCCCCACTCCGGGACAGGGGGCCCGTGGGGAAGCTTTCTTT	CSVFPTPGQGARGEAFF
TRBV20-1	-	few	TRBJ2-1	TGCAGTGCTAGAGCCCCACGGGACTACAATGAGCAGTTCTTC	CSARAPRDYNEQFF
TRBV20-1	TRBD2	few	TRBJ2-5	TGCAGTGCTAGTGATCTCTCGGGGGGGACCCAGTACTTC	CSASDLSGGTQYF
TRBV7-9	-	few	TRBJ1-4	TGTGCCAGCAGCTTAGGAACCTATGAAAAACTGTTTTTT	CASSLGTYEKLFF
TRBV3-1	TRBD2	-	TRBJ2-3	TGTGCCAGCAGCCGACGACTAGCGGCGGATACGCAGTATTTT	CASSRRLAADTQYF
TRBV9	-	-	TRBJ2-3	TGTGCCAGCAGCCTTAGGACGGTCACTAGCACAGATACGCAGTATTTT	CASSLRTVTSTDTQYF
TRBV7-9	TRBD2	few	TRBJ2-5	TGTGCCAGCAGCTTTCCGGGACTAGCGGCTCAAGAGACCCAGTACTTC	CASSFPGLAAQETQYF
TRBV4-1	-	-	TRBJ2-2	TGCGCCAGCAGCCGACAGAGGGCCTCGAACACCGGGGAGCTGTTTTTT	CASSRQRASNTGELFF